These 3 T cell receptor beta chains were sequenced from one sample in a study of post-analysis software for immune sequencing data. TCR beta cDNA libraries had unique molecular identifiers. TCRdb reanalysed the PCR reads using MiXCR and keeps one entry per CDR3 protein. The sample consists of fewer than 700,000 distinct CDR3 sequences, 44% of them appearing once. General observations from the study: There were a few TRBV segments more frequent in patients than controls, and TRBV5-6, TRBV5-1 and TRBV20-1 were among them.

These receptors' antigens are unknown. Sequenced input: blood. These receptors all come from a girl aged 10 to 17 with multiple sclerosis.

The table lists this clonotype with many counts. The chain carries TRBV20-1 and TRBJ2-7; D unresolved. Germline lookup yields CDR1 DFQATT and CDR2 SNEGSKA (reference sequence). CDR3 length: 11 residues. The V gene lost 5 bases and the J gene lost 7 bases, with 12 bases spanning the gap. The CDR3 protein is CSAGGATEQYF. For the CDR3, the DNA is TGCAGTGCTGGCGGAGCGACGGAGCAGTACTTC.

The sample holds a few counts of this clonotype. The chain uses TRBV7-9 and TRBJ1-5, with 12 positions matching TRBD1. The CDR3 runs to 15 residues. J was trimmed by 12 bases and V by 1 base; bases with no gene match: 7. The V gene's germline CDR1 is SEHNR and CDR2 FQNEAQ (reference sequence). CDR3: CASSLDSGTGGFQHF. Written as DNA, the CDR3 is TGTGCCAGCAGCTTAGACTCCGGGACAGGGGGCTTCCAGCATTTT.

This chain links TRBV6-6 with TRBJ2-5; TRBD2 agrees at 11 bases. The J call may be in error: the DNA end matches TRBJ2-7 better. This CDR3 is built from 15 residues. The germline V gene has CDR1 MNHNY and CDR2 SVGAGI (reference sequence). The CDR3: CASSSSGTSGVEQYF. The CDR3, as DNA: TGTGCCAGCAGTTCCTCCGGGACTAGCGGAGTCGAGCAGTACTTC.